This T cell receptor beta chain was identified in a study of OX40 agonist ivuxolimab in advanced cancers. Study summary: Patients in the trial were receiving intravenous ivuxolimab every 2 weeks, at doses of 0.01 to 10 mg/kg. Each dose-escalation patient presented with hepatocellular carcinoma, melanoma, renal cell or head and neck cancer.

Researchers took blood at baseline, on cycle 4 day 1, and on cycle 7 day 1. The CDR3 is made up of 13 amino acids. Trimming removed 5 bases at V and 9 bases at J, with 14 bases between. Germline CDR1 SGHDN, CDR2 FVKESK. Assay used: immunoSEQ multiplex PCR; TCRdb lists only in-frame clones, some missing. The sample records about 78,000 clones, about 80% being singletons. V is TRBV14 and J is TRBJ1-5; D is unclear. The sample consisted of CD4+ or CD8+ T cells sorted from blood, taken in a trial of the OX40 agonist ivuxolimab. The clonotype originates from an adult with an advanced solid tumor such as melanoma, head and neck, liver or kidney cancer. CDR3 coding DNA: TGTGCCAGCAGCTTCACGGATAGTACGCCCCAGCATTTT. Translation: CASSFTDSTPQHF. Variable domain in full (rest from reference TRBV14 and TRBJ1-5): EAGVTQFPSHSVIEKGQTVTLRCDPISGHDNLYWYRRVMGKEIKFLLHFVKESKQDESGMPNNRFLAERTGGTYSTLKVQPAELEDSGVYFCASSFTDSTPQHFGDGTRLSIL.